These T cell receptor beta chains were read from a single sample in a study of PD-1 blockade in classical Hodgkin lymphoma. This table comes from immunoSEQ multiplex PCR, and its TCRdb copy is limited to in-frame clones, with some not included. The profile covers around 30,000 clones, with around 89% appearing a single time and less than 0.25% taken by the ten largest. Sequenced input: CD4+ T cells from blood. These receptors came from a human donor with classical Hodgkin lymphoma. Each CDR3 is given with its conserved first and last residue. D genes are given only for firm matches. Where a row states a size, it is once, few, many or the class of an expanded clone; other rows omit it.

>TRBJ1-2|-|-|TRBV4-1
TGCGCCAGCAGCCTCCCGATCGGGGTTGGATTCTATGGCTACACCTTC
CASSLPIGVGFYGYTF
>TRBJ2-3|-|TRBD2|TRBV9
TGTGCCAGCAGCGTAGGACTAGCGGGAGCAGATACGCAGTATTTT
CASSVGLAGADTQYF
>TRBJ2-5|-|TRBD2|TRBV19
TGTGCCAGTAGTATAGATGGACTAGCCGGAGAGACCCAGTACTTC
CASSIDGLAGETQYF
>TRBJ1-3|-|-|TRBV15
TGTGCCACCCAAGGGGTCTCTGGAAACACCATATATTTT
CATQGVSGNTIYF
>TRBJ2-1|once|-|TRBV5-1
TGCGCCAGCAGCTTCGACAGCTACAATGAGCAGTTCTTC
CASSFDSYNEQFF
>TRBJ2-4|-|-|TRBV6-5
TGTGCCAGCAGTTTAACACAGCTAGCCAAAAACATTCAGTACTTC
CASSLTQLAKNIQYF
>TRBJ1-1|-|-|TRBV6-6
TGTGCCAGCAGCGGGAGGCAGGGCGGTGGGAACACTGAAGCTTTCTTT
CASSGRQGGGNTEAFF
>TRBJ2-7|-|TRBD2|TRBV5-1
TGCGCCAGCAGCTGGGGAGGGCGGCTAAGCTCCTACGAGCAGTACTTC
CASSWGGRLSSYEQYF
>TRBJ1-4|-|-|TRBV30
TGTGCCTGGAATAAAGGCCAGCCCTTTAATGAAAAACTGTTTTTT
CAWNKGQPFNEKLFF
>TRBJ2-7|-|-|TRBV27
TGTGCCAGCAGTTTATCGTGGGGCGAGCAGTACTTC
CASSLSWGEQYF
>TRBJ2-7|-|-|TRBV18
TGTGCCAGCTCACCCCCGGTGCGTAGTAACGAGCAGTACTTC
CASSPPVRSNEQYF
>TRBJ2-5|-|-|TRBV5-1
TGCGCCAGCAGCACCGGCGGACCTCAAGAGACCCAGTACTTC
CASSTGGPQETQYF
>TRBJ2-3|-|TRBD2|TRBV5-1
TGCGCCAGCAGCCATCAAGGGACTAGCGGCACAGATACGCAGTATTTT
CASSHQGTSGTDTQYF
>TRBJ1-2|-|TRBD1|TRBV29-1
TGCAGCGTTGGTTGGACAGGGAACTATGGCTACACCTTC
CSVGWTGNYGYTF
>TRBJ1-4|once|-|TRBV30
TGTGCCGCAGACCTGACGGGCAATGAAAAACTGTTTTTT
CAADLTGNEKLFF
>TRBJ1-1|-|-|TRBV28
TGTGCCAGCAGTCCGCAACAGGTGAACACTGAAGCTTTCTTT
CASSPQQVNTEAFF
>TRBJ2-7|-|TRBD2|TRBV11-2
TGTGCCAGCAGCCCGGGACTAGCGGTTCTCTACGAGCAGTACTTC
CASSPGLAVLYEQYF
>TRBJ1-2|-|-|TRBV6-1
TGTGTCATCTGGGGGCACGGCTACACCTTC
CVIWGHGYTF
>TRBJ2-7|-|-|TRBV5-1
TGCGCCAGCAGCCCCGCCCACTACGAGCAGTACTTC
CASSPAHYEQYF
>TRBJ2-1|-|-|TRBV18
TGTGCCAGCTCACGGCAGGGGGGGCGTTACAATGAGCAGTTCTTC
CASSRQGGRYNEQFF
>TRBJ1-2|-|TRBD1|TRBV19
TGTGCCAGTAGTACCGCACAATACCGGGACAGACTGCGCTATGGCTACACCTTC
CASSTAQYRDRLRYGYTF
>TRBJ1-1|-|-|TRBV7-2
TGTGCCAGCAGCTACCAGGGTAGGGTCGAGACTGAAGCTTTCTTT
CASSYQGRVETEAFF
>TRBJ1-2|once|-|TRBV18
TGTGCCAGCTCACTCTCCCAAACCTTCTATGGCTACACCTTC
CASSLSQTFYGYTF
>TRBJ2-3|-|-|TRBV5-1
TGCGCCAGCAGCTTGGGCGGGGCAGATACGCAGTATTTT
CASSLGGADTQYF
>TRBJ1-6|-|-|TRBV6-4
TGTGCCAGCAGCCTCGGCTCCTATAATTCACCCCCCCACTTT
CASSLGSYNSPPHF
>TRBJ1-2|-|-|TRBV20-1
TGCAGTGTAGGGGGAGGCTATGGCTACACCTTC
CSVGGGYGYTF
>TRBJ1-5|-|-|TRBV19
TGTGCCAGTAGTATAATTCGGCCAGCCAATCAGCCCCAGCATTTT
CASSIIRPANQPQHF
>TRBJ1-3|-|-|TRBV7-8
TGTGCCAGCAGCTCGGGATCGGGACCTGGAAACACCATATATTTT
CASSSGSGPGNTIYF
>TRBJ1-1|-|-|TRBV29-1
TGCAGCGTTGGGGTTCTCGGGGGGAACACTGAAGCTTTCTTT
CSVGVLGGNTEAFF
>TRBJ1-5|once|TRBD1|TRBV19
TGTGCCAGTAGAGGGAGGGGGCTGCTGAATCAGCCCCAGCATTTT
CASRGRGLLNQPQHF
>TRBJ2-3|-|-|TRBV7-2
TGTGCCAGCAGCGGTGGAAGTTACAGGTTCACAGATACGCAGTATTTT
CASSGGSYRFTDTQYF
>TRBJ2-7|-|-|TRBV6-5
TGTGCCAGCAGCCCCCAGGCAGGGGGGGAATACGAGCAGTACTTC
CASSPQAGGEYEQYF
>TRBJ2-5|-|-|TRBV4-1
TGCGCCAGCAGCCAAGTAGGGATTCTAGAGACCCAGTACTTC
CASSQVGILETQYF
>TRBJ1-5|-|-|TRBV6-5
TGTGCCAGCAGGCTCGACGGAAATCAGCCCCAGCATTTT
CASRLDGNQPQHF
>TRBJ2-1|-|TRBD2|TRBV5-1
TGCGCCAGCAGCTATTACTTAGCGGGGAGCTCCTACAATGAGCAGTTCTTC
CASSYYLAGSSYNEQFF
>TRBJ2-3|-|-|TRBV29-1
TGCAGCGCCCAGCCCGGGAATTTAGATACGCAGTATTTT
CSAQPGNLDTQYF
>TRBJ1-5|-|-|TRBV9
TGTGCCAGCAGCCTCACATGGCCCTATAGCAATCAGCCCCAGCATTTT
CASSLTWPYSNQPQHF
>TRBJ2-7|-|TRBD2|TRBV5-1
TGCGCCAGCAGCCCTAGACTAGCGGGGTCCTACGAGCAGTACTTC
CASSPRLAGSYEQYF
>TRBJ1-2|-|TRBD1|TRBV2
TGTGCCAGCAGAACTGGACAGGGCGGTGGCTACACCTTC
CASRTGQGGGYTF
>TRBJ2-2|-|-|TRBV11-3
TGTGCCAGCAGCTTAGGCGCGTACACCGGGGAGCTGTTTTTT
CASSLGAYTGELFF
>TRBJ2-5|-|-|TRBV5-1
TGCGCCAGCAGCCCCGGGACCAAGGGGCTGATCCAAGAGACCCAGTACTTC
CASSPGTKGLIQETQYF
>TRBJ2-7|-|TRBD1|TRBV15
TGTGCCACCAGCAGAGTACTGAGGACAGGAGCCCCCTACGAGCAGTACTTC
CATSRVLRTGAPYEQYF
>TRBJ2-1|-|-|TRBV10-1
TGCGCCACCGTGGACAGCATTAATGAGCAGTTCTTC
CATVDSINEQFF
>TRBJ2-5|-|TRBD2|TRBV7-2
TGTGCCAGCAGCTCGACTAGCGACCAAGAGACCCAGTACTTC
CASSSTSDQETQYF
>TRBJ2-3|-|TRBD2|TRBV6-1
TGTGCCAGCACGAGGAGCGGGAGAGCAGATACGCAGTATTTT
CASTRSGRADTQYF
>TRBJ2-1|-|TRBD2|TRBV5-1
TGCGCCAGCAGCTTGGGGAGTAGCGGGATGGGTAATGAGCAGTTCTTC
CASSLGSSGMGNEQFF